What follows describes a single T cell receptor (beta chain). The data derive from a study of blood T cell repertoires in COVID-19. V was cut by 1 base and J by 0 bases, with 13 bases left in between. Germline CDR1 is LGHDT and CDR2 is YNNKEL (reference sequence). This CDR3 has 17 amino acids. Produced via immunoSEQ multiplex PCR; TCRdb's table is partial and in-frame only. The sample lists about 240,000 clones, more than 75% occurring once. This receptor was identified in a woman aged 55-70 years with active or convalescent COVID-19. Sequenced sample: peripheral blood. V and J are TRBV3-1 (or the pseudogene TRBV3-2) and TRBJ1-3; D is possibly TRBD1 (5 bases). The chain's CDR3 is CASSQAPRASSGNTIYF. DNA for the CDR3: TGTGCCAGCAGCCAAGCCCCCAGGGCCTCCTCTGGAAACACCATATATTTT.